This T cell receptor (beta chain) emerged from a study of human T cells and chemical hapten exposure (dated by TCRdb to about 2021). Regarding the complete study: For sensitization, 2% DPC in acetone was applied to a 2 cm by 2 cm area of upper inner arm skin. Weekly therapeutic DPC doses were additionally applied to the scalp of patients throughout the approximately 23-week study period. Libraries were combined into a pool for sequencing, and differences in TCR yield between samples came mainly from small differences in library volumes within the pool. Blood samples were taken from patients before sensitization (week 0) and then at 2, 6 and about 24 weeks after DPC sensitization. This study followed changes in the peripheral blood TCR repertoire in vivo during primary and secondary sensitization of alopecia patients to the hapten diphenylcyclopropenone (DPC). Patch testing on the upper back used Finn chambers containing 0.01% DPC, with scoring done after 6 days according to International Contact Dermatitis Research Group standards. Twenty-nine alopecia patients provided blood for TCR sequencing at one to four time points (pre-sensitization, 2, 6 and 24 weeks). Most of the patients in the cohort were female, and the cohort covered alopecia areata with under or over 50% scalp involvement, alopecia totalis and alopecia universalis. What the study reported, not specific to this receptor: Compared with pre-sensitization or healthy control sets, expanded TCRs formed significantly more large CDR3 similarity clusters, which is consistent with antigen-driven responses. Patch test score was positively correlated with the number of PT1 expanded TCRs, with significance at thresholds 8, 16 and 32 but not at 4. Because all patients had alopecia, a presumed autoimmune disease, the immune response of the patients might differ from that of healthy individuals. DPC sensitization did not change how many TCRs were above 1 in 1000 frequency, and no evidence was found of alterations in global repertoire structure. After repeated subsampling, the strength of the expansion versus patch-test correlation and the threshold at which it became significant changed.

The label giving this sample's time point can be read as: patch test 2, 6 weeks after DPC sensitization. The treatment or condition label for this specimen denotes: therapeutic diphenylcyclopropenone sensitization with weekly scalp DPC. Blood at each patch-test visit was drawn before the patch test was applied. Eligible patients were aged 18 to 70, diagnosed with alopecia, deemed suitable for DPC therapy, and excluded if pregnant. Unfractionated whole blood was collected in Tempus Blood RNA tubes, and total RNA was extracted from that blood. The library relied on RACE. Reads for this sample came from a NextSeq 500. Library preparation attached unique molecular identifiers to individual cDNA molecules for quantitative, reproducible TCR counting. For every blood RNA sample, sequencing covered both the TCR alpha and TCR beta chains. On the study's bioinformatics: The median number of TCRs per sample was 85,000 to 100,000, ranging from roughly 23,224 to 700,000. The Decombinator software suite was used to annotate V, J and CDR3 in the TCR reads. Every sample was subsampled to the same number of TCRs (28,000) for the PS versus PT1 abundance plots. TCRs were defined as expanded if absent before sensitization and observed at least eight times at the 2-week time point. The public sequencing data were trimmed at Q25 with fastp and processed into clonotypes with MiXCR by TCRdb, which kept only in-frame beta chains. Identical CDR3 protein sequences are pooled into one entry, listed with their most common genes and DNA. The V and J calls come from TCRdb's annotation, not from the publication. The sample table lists about 100,000 distinct CDR3 sequences, over 10% of them with a count of one. 3% to 4% of the sample goes to the ten largest clones.

V sheds 3 bases and J sheds 1 base, leaving 13 bases between their ends. CDR1 and CDR2, per the germline V gene, are MDHEN and SYDVKM. From its cysteine to its phenylalanine, the CDR3 spans 15 amino acids. Kept here is only the CDR3 DNA, which spans 45 bases and is read in frame from base 1. The table lists this clonotype with many counts. Its specific antigen is unknown. Base qualities are not at hand, and no much larger clone is one base apart. This receptor chain uses TRBV28 and TRBJ2-7; TRBD2 is a weak D gene call, 5 bases matching. This clonotype originated in a woman aged 40 to 49 with alopecia areata. Some clones in this sample may be carry-over from other donors' samples. Material: whole blood, obtained in connection with sensitization to the hapten diphenylcyclopropenone (DPC). The DNA is TGTGCCAGCAGTTTCGAGGGTCACCCTTCCTACGAGCAGTACTTC. This encodes CASSFEGHPSYEQYF.